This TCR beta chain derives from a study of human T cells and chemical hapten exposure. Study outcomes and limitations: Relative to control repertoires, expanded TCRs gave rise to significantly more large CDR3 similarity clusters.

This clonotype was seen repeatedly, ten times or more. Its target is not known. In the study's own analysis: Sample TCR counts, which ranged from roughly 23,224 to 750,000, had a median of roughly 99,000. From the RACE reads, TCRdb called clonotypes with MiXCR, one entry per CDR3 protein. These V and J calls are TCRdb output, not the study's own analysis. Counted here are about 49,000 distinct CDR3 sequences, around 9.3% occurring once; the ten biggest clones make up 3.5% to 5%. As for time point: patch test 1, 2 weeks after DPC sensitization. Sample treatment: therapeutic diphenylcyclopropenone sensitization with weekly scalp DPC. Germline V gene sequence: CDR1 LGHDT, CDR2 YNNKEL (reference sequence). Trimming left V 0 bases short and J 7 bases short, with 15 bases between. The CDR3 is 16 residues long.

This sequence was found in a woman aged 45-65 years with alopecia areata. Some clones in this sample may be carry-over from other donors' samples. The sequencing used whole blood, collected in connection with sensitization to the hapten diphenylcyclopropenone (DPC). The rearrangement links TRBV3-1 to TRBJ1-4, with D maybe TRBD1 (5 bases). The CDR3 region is CASSQDTLGTGEKLFF. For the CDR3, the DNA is TGTGCCAGCAGCCAAGATACTCTCGGGACGGGTGAAAAACTGTTTTTT.